The rows below give T cell receptor beta chains drawn from one sample of a study of blood T cells in healthy people across ages. MiXCR was run by TCRdb on the 5' RACE reads, yielding one entry per CDR3 protein. The table shows 1.8 million or so distinct CDR3 sequences, with roughly two fifths occurring only once. Sequenced material: blood. All receptors come from a human donor in good health. The CDR3 runs from the conserved cysteine through the conserved F or W. A D gene is named only where the DNA matches it firmly. Some rows mark clone size as missing; the rest say once, few, many or name a class of expanded clone.

CASLAASAYNEQFF,TGTGCCAGCCTCGCGGCATCGGCGTACAATGAGCAGTTCTTC,.,TRBV11-2,.,TRBJ2-1
CSVEGILAGGRSSTDTQYF,TGCAGCGTTGAGGGGATACTAGCGGGGGGAAGGTCTAGCACAGATACGCAGTATTTT,once,TRBV29-1,TRBD2,TRBJ2-3
CASSLTGFTEAFF,TGTGCCAGCAGTTTAACCGGGTTCACTGAAGCTTTCTTT,.,TRBV28,.,TRBJ1-1
CASSTPGSSYNEQFF,TGTGCCAGCAGCACCCCGGGGAGCTCCTACAATGAGCAGTTCTTC,.,TRBV7-6,.,TRBJ2-1
CASSLTLAGTDTQYF,TGTGCCAGCAGCTTAACACTAGCGGGGACGGATACGCAGTATTTT,.,TRBV7-9,TRBD2,TRBJ2-3
CASSYARSPLHF,TGTGCCAGCAGTTACGCACGGTCACCCCTCCACTTT,.,TRBV6-2/TRBV6-3,.,TRBJ1-6
CAISESMGVTNQPQHF,TGTGCCATCAGTGAGTCGATGGGCGTCACCAATCAGCCCCAGCATTTT,few,TRBV10-3,.,TRBJ1-5
CSATEAQRGSLHEQFF,TGCAGTGCTACTGAGGCCCAGCGGGGGAGCCTGCATGAGCAGTTCTTC,many,TRBV20-1,TRBD2,TRBJ2-1
CASSLGRDRVLAEAFF,TGCGCCAGCAGCTTAGGAAGGGACAGGGTGTTGGCTGAAGCTTTCTTT,.,TRBV5-1,TRBD1,TRBJ1-1
CASRDRGRRLKQYF,TGTGCCAGCAGGGACAGGGGACGTCGCCTCAAGCAGTACTTC,.,TRBV6-5,TRBD1,TRBJ2-5
CSARDWGAGGRTDTQYF,TGCAGTGCTAGAGATTGGGGGGCGGGTGGACGCACAGATACGCAGTATTTT,few,TRBV20-1,.,TRBJ2-3
CASSFGTGEETQYF,TGTGCCAGCAGCTTCGGGACAGGGGAAGAGACCCAGTACTTC,many,TRBV5-8,TRBD1,TRBJ2-5
CSPNDLTGRNEQYF,TGCAGTCCTAATGACCTGACAGGGAGAAACGAGCAGTACTTC,.,TRBV20-1,TRBD1,TRBJ2-7
CSVGISGGSYEQYF,TGCAGCGTTGGGATTAGCGGGGGTTCCTACGAGCAGTACTTC,many,TRBV29-1,TRBD2,TRBJ2-7
CASSRTESYGYTF,TGTGCCAGCAGCCGGACAGAAAGTTATGGCTACACCTTC,few,TRBV6-1,.,TRBJ1-2
CASSLLKGPNEQFF,TGCGCCAGCAGCTTGCTGAAGGGTCCCAATGAGCAGTTCTTC,few,TRBV5-1,.,TRBJ2-1